The 25 T cell receptor beta chains below all came from one sample that was sequenced in a study of molecular identifiers for immune sequencing clone quantification. TCRdb reprocessed the PCR reads with MiXCR, giving one entry per CDR3 protein. Among under 100,000 distinct CDR3 sequences listed, approximately 23% were seen once. The sequenced sample consisted of naive CD8+ T cells from blood, with Jurkat cell RNA spiked in. The subset: FACS-sorted CD8+CD4-CCR7+CD45RA+ naive T cells. The origin of the receptors is a human donor in good health. Some libraries in this study had Jurkat cell RNA spiked in.

This clonotype was counted at least ten times. V usage is TRBV4-3 and J usage is TRBJ1-3; D call uncertain. V lost 2 bases and J 2 bases, leaving 10 bases between the germline ends. The germline V gene has CDR1 LGHNA and CDR2 YSLEER. The CDR3 contains 15 residues. The CDR3 region is CASSQTTDPGNTIYF. The CDR3 DNA sequence: TGCGCCAGCAGCCAAACGACGGATCCTGGAAACACCATATATTTT.

This sequence joins TRBV28 and TRBJ2-1; no reliable D call. V lost 1 base to trimming and J lost 8 bases, with 6 bases between them. The CDR3 totals 12 residues. Germline V gene sequence: CDR1 MDHEN, CDR2 SYDVKM. The DNA of the CDR3 is TGTGCCAGCAGTTTATCTGGGGATGAGCAGTTCTTC. Translating gives CASSLSGDEQFF.

The gene calls are TRBV10-2 and TRBJ2-7; D may be TRBD2 (5 bases). V was clipped by 4 bases and J by 6 bases, with 10 bases between them. Germline loops: CDR1 WSHSY, CDR2 SAAADI. The CDR3 totals 12 residues. The CDR3 loop is CASSVPRGEQYF. The CDR3, as DNA: TGCGCCAGCAGTGTCCCCCGGGGCGAGCAGTACTTC.

V gene TRBV6-2 or TRBV6-3 combines with J gene TRBJ2-7, with 8 bases lining up with TRBD1. CDR3 length equals 14 residues. The germline gives CDR1 MNHEY, CDR2 SVGEGT. V gave up 7 bases and J gave up 4 bases; unmatched junction bases: 9. CDR3 protein: CASTVAGGQYEQYF. The CDR3 DNA reads as TGTGCCAGCACTGTGGCAGGGGGCCAATACGAGCAGTACTTC.

The V gene is TRBV6-1, the J gene TRBJ1-1; no reliable D call. The CDR3 has 12 amino acids. Trimming left V 0 bases short and J 4 bases short, with 3 bases between. CDR1 and CDR2 (germline): MNHNS, SASEGT. The CDR3 loop reads CASSEAITEAFF. The CDR3 nucleotides are TGTGCCAGCAGTGAAGCTATCACTGAAGCTTTCTTT.

There are a few counts of this clonotype. V is TRBV5-5 and J is TRBJ2-7; TRBD1 matches at 8 bases. The V gene end was trimmed by 7 bases and the J gene end by 1 base; junction bases not matched to a gene: 10. CDR1 and CDR2 (germline): SGHKS, YYEKEE (reference sequence). CDR3 length: 15 amino acids. Written as DNA, the CDR3 is TGTGCCAGCCCTTCCCCGGACAGGGCGTCCTACGAGCAGTACTTC. This codes for CASPSPDRASYEQYF.

Turning to this clonotype: A single base separates this from a much larger clone, so it may be a read error. The V gene is TRBV7-9, the J gene TRBJ2-3; 11 nucleotides line up with TRBD2. The junction had 13 bases not matched to a gene; V was cut back by 1 base and J by 4 bases. Germline CDR1 reads SEHNR; CDR2 reads FQNEAQ (reference sequence). The CDR3 has 19 amino acids. The CDR3 region is CASSLGLAGRGRVADTQYF. The CDR3 nucleotides read TGTGCCAGCAGCTTAGGACTAGCGGGAAGGGGAAGGGTCGCAGATACGCAGTATTTT.

The genes are TRBV7-9 and TRBJ2-3, with no clear D. The CDR3 has 16 amino acids. The V end lost 2 bases, the J end lost 0 bases, and 12 bases lay between the germline ends. Germline assignment: CDR1 SEHNR and CDR2 FQNEAQ (reference sequence). Written as DNA, the CDR3 is TGTGCCAGCAGCTTATTTACAGCAGCTAGCACAGATACGCAGTATTTT. Its protein product is CASSLFTAASTDTQYF.

The rearrangement uses TRBV18 and TRBJ2-3; D tentatively fits TRBD1 or TRBD2 (6 bases each). The germline V gene encodes CDR1 KGHSH and CDR2 LQKENI. CDR3 size: 15 residues. The ends were cut back, 5 bases at V and 2 bases at J, with 14 bases in the middle. CDR3 nucleotide sequence: TGTGCCAGCTCAACCACGGGGGCGTCCACAGATACGCAGTATTTT. Its protein is CASSTTGASTDTQYF.

About this clonotype: A much bigger clone sits one base away, suggesting this may be a read error. The V call is TRBV28, the J call TRBJ2-7; D perhaps matches TRBD1 (5 bases). The CDR3 is made up of 13 amino acids. Germline-derived CDR1 and CDR2 are MDHEN and SYDVKM. This CDR3 reads CASSLDSYYELYF. The CDR3 DNA reads TGTGCCAGCAGTCTAGACAGCTACTACGAGCTGTACTTC.

This clonotype was seen more than once but under ten times. CDR3 sequence reads: CASSLGGTGNYEQYF. The CDR3 DNA is TGTGCCAGCAGCTTAGGAGGGACAGGGAATTATGAGCAGTACTTC. This chain uses TRBV7-9 with TRBJ2-7; 9 bases line up with TRBD1. The junction had 8 bases not matched to a gene; V was cut back by 1 base and J by 7 bases. The CDR3 runs 15 residues. Germline loops: CDR1 SEHNR, CDR2 FQNEAQ (reference sequence).

The V and J genes are TRBV2 and TRBJ1-6; TRBD1 is a possible D gene (6 bases). Germline-derived CDR1 and CDR2 are SNHLY and FYNNEI. Trimming removed 6 bases from V and 5 bases from J, with 20 bases in between. CDR3 length: 17 amino acids. CDR3 nucleotides: TGTGCCAGCAGGGACGATACCGGGACACCTAATAATTCACCCCTCCACTTT. This encodes CASRDDTGTPNNSPLHF.

As concerns this clonotype: This could be a read error, since a much larger clone is one nucleotide away. The chain carries TRBV27 and TRBJ2-7, with D perhaps being TRBD1 or TRBD2 (5 bases each). The CDR3 is 13 amino acids. Germline lookup yields CDR1 MNHEY and CDR2 SMNVEV (reference sequence). The CDR3, as DNA: TGTGCCAGCGGTTTCGGGGCCCACTACGAGCAGTACTTC. Translated, it gives CASGFGAHYEQYF.

The sample holds many counts of this clonotype. The chain joins TRBV6-6 to TRBJ1-5, with 8 bases fitting TRBD1. The CDR3 spans 15 residues. Per germline, CDR1 MNHNY and CDR2 SVGAGI (reference sequence). V was clipped by 0 bases and J by 7 bases; unmatched bases: 5. The chain's CDR3 is CASSYSVTGDQPQHF. CDR3 sequence (DNA): TGTGCCAGCAGTTACTCGGTGACAGGGGACCAGCCCCAGCATTTT.

In the case of this clonotype: Given a much more abundant clone one base away, this may be a read error. The rearrangement joins TRBV12-3 or TRBV12-4 to TRBJ2-2; D uncertain. This CDR3 has 12 residues. DNA for the CDR3: TGTGCCAGCGGTTTGGGATCCGGGGAGCTGTTTTTT. Encoded protein: CASGLGSGELFF.

The chain has TRBV7-2 and TRBJ2-7; D is tentatively TRBD1 or TRBD2 (6 bases each). This CDR3 contains 14 residues. Germline loops: CDR1 SGHTA, CDR2 FQGNSA. The ends were cut back, 1 base at V and 4 bases at J, with 11 bases in the middle. As DNA, the CDR3 is TGTGCCAGCAGCTTAGGTTGGGGGGCGTACGAGCAGTACTTC. Residues: CASSLGWGAYEQYF.

This chain joins TRBV3-1 and TRBJ2-7; TRBD1 agrees at 8 bases. CDR3 size: 15 residues. The J segment lost 3 bases and the V segment lost 4 bases, leaving 8 bases of the junction unmatched. CDR1 and CDR2 from the germline V gene are LGHDT and YNNKEL (reference sequence). The CDR3: CASSPGTGLGYEQYF. Here the CDR3 DNA reads TGTGCCAGCAGCCCCGGGACAGGACTTGGCTACGAGCAGTACTTC.

This clonotype was observed a few times. The chain combines TRBV4-1 with TRBJ2-7; D gene uncertain. The CDR3 has 16 residues. The germline V and J ends were trimmed by 0 bases and 6 bases, with 18 bases remaining between them. The germline CDR1 and CDR2 sequences are MGHRA and YSYEKL. The CDR3, as DNA: TGCGCCAGCAGCCAAGAGGGCTTGCAACTCCCTTTCGAGCAGTACTTC. Translating it yields CASSQEGLQLPFEQYF.

The rearrangement links TRBV4-3 to TRBJ1-2; 9 positions agree with TRBD1. Germline assignment: CDR1 LGHNA and CDR2 YSLEER. The CDR3 is 15 amino acids. The V and J ends lost 0 bases and 7 bases, in that order; junction bases with no gene match: 6. CDR3: CASSQEQGAPIGYTF. CDR3 coding DNA: TGCGCCAGCAGCCAAGAACAGGGGGCGCCTATTGGCTACACCTTC.

The table lists this clonotype with many counts. The rearrangement joins TRBV6-1 to TRBJ1-1, with TRBD1 as a possible D gene (5 bases). Germline V gene lookup returns CDR1 MNHNS and CDR2 SASEGT. Trimming pared 7 bases from V and 3 bases from J, leaving 12 bases between. The CDR3 extends over 13 amino acids. CDR3 in DNA: TGTGCCAGCATTGGGGCATGGGACACTGAAGCTTTCTTT. It codes for CASIGAWDTEAFF.

This clonotype was observed at least ten times. The genes are TRBV7-2 and TRBJ2-3, with TRBD2 matching over 11 bases. After removal of 4 bases from V and 2 bases from J, the junction contained 5 bases not matched to a gene. This CDR3 comprises 16 residues. Germline V gene lookup returns CDR1 SGHTA and CDR2 FQGNSA. CDR3 residues: CASSWGTSGDTDTQYF. DNA for the CDR3: TGTGCCAGCAGCTGGGGGACTAGCGGCGACACAGATACGCAGTATTTT.

There are a few counts of this clonotype. CDR3 sequence (DNA): TGCAGCGTTGGTTTAGGGGCCACTGAAGCTTTCTTT. It is translated as CSVGLGATEAFF. The chain links TRBV29-1 to TRBJ1-1, with a tentative D call TRBD1 (5 bases). This CDR3 spans 12 amino acids. Trimming cost V 4 bases and J 4 bases, with 10 bases left between them. The V gene's germline CDR1 is SQVTM and CDR2 ANQGSEA.

Remarks on this clonotype: A much larger clone lies one base from this, so it may be a read error. J is TRBJ1-2 and V is TRBV2, with 11 bases aligning to TRBD1. CDR3 size: 15 residues. Germline lookup yields CDR1 SNHLY and CDR2 FYNNEI. CDR3 bases: TGTGCCAGCAGTCCTAGGACAGGGGGCTCGGAAGGCTGCACCTTC. Protein: CASSPRTGGSEGCTF.

This clonotype was counted ten times or more. The chain couples TRBV20-1 to TRBJ2-7; 9 bases are a match to TRBD2. The trim removed 3 bases at V and 4 bases at J, leaving 10 bases unmatched. The CDR3 consists of 15 residues. Germline lookup yields CDR1 DFQATT and CDR2 SNEGSKA (reference sequence). The CDR3: CSASSGTSTNYEQYF. The CDR3 DNA is TGCAGTGCTAGCTCCGGGACTAGCACCAATTACGAGCAGTACTTC.

This clonotype was seen a handful of times. The V gene is TRBV6-2 or TRBV6-3, the J gene TRBJ1-5, with D unresolved. V shed 4 bases and J shed 3 bases, with 16 bases lying between them. This CDR3 has 16 amino acids. CDR1 is MNHEY, CDR2 SVGEGT, per germline. CDR3 protein: CASSSPFLKDNQPQHF. The CDR3, as DNA: TGTGCCAGCAGTTCGCCCTTTCTGAAGGACAATCAGCCCCAGCATTTT.